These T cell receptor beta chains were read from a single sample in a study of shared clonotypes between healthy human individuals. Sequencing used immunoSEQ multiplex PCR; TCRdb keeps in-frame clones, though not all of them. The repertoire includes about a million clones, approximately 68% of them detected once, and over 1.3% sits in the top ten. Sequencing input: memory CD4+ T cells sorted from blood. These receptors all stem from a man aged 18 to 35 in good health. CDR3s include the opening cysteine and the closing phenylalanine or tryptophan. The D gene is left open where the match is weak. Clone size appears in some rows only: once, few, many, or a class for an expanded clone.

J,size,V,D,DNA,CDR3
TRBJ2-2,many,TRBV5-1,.,TGCGCCAGCAGGACAGAGAACACCGGGGAGCTGTTTTTT,CASRTENTGELFF
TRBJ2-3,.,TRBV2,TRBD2,TGTGCCAGCGGACTAGGCACTAGCACAGATACGCAGTATTTT,CASGLGTSTDTQYF
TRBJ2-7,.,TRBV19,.,TGTGCCAGTAGTATTCGGGACAAGACATTGAGCTCCTACGAGCAGTACTTC,CASSIRDKTLSSYEQYF
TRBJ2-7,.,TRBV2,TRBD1,TGTGCCAGCAGTGTACGGACTCGACAGGGTTACTACGAGCAGTACTTC,CASSVRTRQGYYEQYF
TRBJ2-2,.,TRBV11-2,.,TGTGCCAGCAGCTTTGGGGGAGCCGGGGAGCTGTTTTTT,CASSFGGAGELFF
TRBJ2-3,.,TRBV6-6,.,TGTGCCAGCAGTTACAGAGCGGGCCCAAGGGATACGCAGTATTTT,CASSYRAGPRDTQYF
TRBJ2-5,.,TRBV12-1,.,TGTGCCAGCAGCCCCGGGGCGGGGGAGACCCAGTACTTC,CASSPGAGETQYF
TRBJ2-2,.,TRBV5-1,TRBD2,TGCGCCAGCAGCGCTCCAGCGGGAGTTCCCACCGGGGAGCTGTTTTTT,CASSAPAGVPTGELFF
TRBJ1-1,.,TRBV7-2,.,TGTGCCAGCAGCTTAGGGGCAGGGAGCGCTGAAGCTTTCTTT,CASSLGAGSAEAFF
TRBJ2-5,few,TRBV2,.,TGTGCCAGCGTGAAGGCCCGCAGCCAAGAGACCCAGTACTTC,CASVKARSQETQYF
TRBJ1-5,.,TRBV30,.,TGTGCCTGGAGTGCCCTGCAGGGACAGCCCCAGCATTTT,CAWSALQGQPQHF
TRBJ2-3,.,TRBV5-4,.,TGTGCCAGCAGCTTAAAACATAGCACAGATACGCAGTATTTT,CASSLKHSTDTQYF
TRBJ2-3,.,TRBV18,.,TGTGCCAGCTCAGTCGGCGCCGTTGAGGATACGCAGTATTTT,CASSVGAVEDTQYF
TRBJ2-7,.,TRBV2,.,TGTGCCAGCAGTGAGGACTGGCGTTACGAGCAGTACTTC,CASSEDWRYEQYF
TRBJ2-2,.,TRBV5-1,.,TGCGCCAGCAAAGAGTCCCTGCTTTCCGGGGAGCTGTTTTTT,CASKESLLSGELFF
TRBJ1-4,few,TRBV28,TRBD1,TGTGCCAGCAGTCTACCCGGGACAGGGACAACAACTAATGAAAAACTGTTTTTT,CASSLPGTGTTTNEKLFF
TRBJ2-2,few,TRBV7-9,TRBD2,TGTGCCATAACTAGCGGGCGGAACACCGGGGAGCTGTTTTTT,CAITSGRNTGELFF
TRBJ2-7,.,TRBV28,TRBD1,TGTGCCAGCGTAAGGGACAGCACCTTGTACGAGCAGTACTTC,CASVRDSTLYEQYF
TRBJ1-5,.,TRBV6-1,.,TGTGCCAGCAGCCGGGGGGATAGCAGCAATCAGCCCCAGCATTTT,CASSRGDSSNQPQHF
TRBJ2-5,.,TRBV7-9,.,TGTGCCAGCAGCTTAGCGCTGGGTTTCGAGACCCAGTACTTC,CASSLALGFETQYF
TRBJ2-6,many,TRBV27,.,TGTGCCAGCAGTTCCGCCCTGCTCTCTGGGGCCAACGTCCTGACTTTC,CASSSALLSGANVLTF
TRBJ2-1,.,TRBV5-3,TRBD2,TGCGCCAGCAGCCAAGTTAGTACCGGGAGGTATGAGCAGTTCTTC,CASSQVSTGRYEQFF
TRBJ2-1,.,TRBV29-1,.,TGCAGCGTCGCCAGGGGCGGGTCGTACAATGAGCAGTTCTTC,CSVARGGSYNEQFF
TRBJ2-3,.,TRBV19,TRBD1,TGTGCCAGTAGTACCGACAGGGGGCGGGAGTATTTT,CASSTDRGREYF
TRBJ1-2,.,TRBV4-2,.,TGTGCCAGCAGCCAAGGTGTTAAGCGGGAGGGCTACACCTTC,CASSQGVKREGYTF
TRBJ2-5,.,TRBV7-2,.,TGTGCCAGCAGCTCACCCGACAGGAAAGAGACCCAGTACTTC,CASSSPDRKETQYF
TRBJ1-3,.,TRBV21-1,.,TGTGCCAGCAGCAAAGGGGGCCGGAGGGGAGCCTCTGGAAACACCATATATTTT,CASSKGGRRGASGNTIYF
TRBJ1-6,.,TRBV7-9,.,TGTGCCAGCAGCAGGGGTCCTGCCCTCCACTTT,CASSRGPALHF
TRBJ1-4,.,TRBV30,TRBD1,TGTGCCTCGCGACAGGGCGAGAATGAAAAACTGTTTTTT,CASRQGENEKLFF
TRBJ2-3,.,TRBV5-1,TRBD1,TGCGCCAGCAGCTTTACAGGGGGCTTCACAGATACGCAGTATTTT,CASSFTGGFTDTQYF
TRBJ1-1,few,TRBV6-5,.,TGTGCCAGCAGCTATGAACGCGGGGCGAACACTGAAGCTTTCTTT,CASSYERGANTEAFF
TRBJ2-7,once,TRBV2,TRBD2,TGTGCCAGCAGTGAAGGGCTAGCGGAGAGATTTCCCTATATAGACGAGCAGTACTTC,CASSEGLAERFPYIDEQYF
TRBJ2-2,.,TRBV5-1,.,TGCGCCAGCAGCTTAAGCGGAGACACCGGGGAGCTGTTTTTT,CASSLSGDTGELFF
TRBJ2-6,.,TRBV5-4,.,TGTGCCAGCAGCTTGAAGGTCGCCTCTGGGGCCAACGTCCTGACTTTC,CASSLKVASGANVLTF
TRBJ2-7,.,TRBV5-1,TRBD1,TGCGCCACCTCTCCATCGACAGGGGGAGAGCAGTACTTC,CATSPSTGGEQYF
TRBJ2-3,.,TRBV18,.,TGTGCCAGCCACACAGATACGCAGTATTTT,CASHTDTQYF
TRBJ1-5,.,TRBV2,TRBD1,TGTGCCAGCAGGGGAGGGACAGGGGGCAATCAGCCCCAGCATTTT,CASRGGTGGNQPQHF
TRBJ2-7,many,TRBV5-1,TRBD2,TGCGCCAGCAGCTTGGGCGGGAGGCCTTACGAGCAGTACTTC,CASSLGGRPYEQYF
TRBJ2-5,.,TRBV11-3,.,TGTGCCAGCAGCTTAGACGGCGGGCAGGGAGAGACCCAGTACTTC,CASSLDGGQGETQYF
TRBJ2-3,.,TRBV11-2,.,TGTGCCAGCAGCTTGTTAGCGCTTAGCACAGATACGCAGTATTTT,CASSLLALSTDTQYF
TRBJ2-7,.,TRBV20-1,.,TGCAGTGCTAGCCAGGGCTACGAGCAGTACTTC,CSASQGYEQYF
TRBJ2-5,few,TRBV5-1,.,TGCGCCAGCAGCCCCGCCGGCAGGGGAGAGACCCAGTACTTC,CASSPAGRGETQYF
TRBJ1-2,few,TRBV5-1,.,TGCGCCAGCAGCTTGGAAACACCCCAATATGGCTACACCTTC,CASSLETPQYGYTF
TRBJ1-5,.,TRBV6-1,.,TGTGCCAGCAGTGAAGCATCGGGGATTAGACAGCCCCAGCATTTT,CASSEASGIRQPQHF
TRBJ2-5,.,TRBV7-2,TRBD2,TGTGCCAGCAGCTCCGGGACTAGCGGGGGTATAGAGACCCAGTACTTC,CASSSGTSGGIETQYF
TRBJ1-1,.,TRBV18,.,TGTGCCAGCTCACCGCCGGGGCAGGCGAACACTGAAGCTTTCTTT,CASSPPGQANTEAFF